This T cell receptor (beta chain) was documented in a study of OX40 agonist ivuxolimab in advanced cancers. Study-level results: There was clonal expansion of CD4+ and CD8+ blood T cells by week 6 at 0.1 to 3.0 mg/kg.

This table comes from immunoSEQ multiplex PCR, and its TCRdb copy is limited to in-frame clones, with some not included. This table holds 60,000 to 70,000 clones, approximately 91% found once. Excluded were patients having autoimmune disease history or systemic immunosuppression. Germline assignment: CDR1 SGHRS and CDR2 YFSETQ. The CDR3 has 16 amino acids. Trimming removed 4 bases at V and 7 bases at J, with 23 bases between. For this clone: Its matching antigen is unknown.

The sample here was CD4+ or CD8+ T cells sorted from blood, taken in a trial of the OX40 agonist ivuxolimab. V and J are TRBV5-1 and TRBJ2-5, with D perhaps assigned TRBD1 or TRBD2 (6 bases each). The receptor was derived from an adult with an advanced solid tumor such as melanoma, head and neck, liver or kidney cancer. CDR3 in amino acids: CASSGGPSGGAGTQYF. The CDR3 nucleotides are TGCGCCAGCAGCGGGGGGCCCAGCGGTGGGGCCGGGACCCAGTACTTC.